The clone carrying this TCR beta chain has a single count. The CDR3 totals 15 residues. The trim removed 6 bases at V and 4 bases at J, leaving 11 bases unmatched. Germline loops: CDR1 MDHEN, CDR2 SYDVKM. The record originates from a study of blood T cell repertoires in COVID-19. The repertoire was sequenced with immunoSEQ multiplex PCR; TCRdb's copy has only in-frame clones and lacks some. The sample includes about 400,000 clones, 70% to 90% seen only once; the top ten take 0.95% to 1.5%. The receptor's source is a man aged 40-55 years with acute or convalescent COVID-19. V usage is TRBV28 and J usage is TRBJ1-2; TRBD1 matches 7 bases. Sequencing was performed on peripheral blood. CDR3 in DNA: TGTGCCAGCAGAAACAACAGGGGCCTCTCCTATGGCTACACCTTC. Protein product: CASRNNRGLSYGYTF.